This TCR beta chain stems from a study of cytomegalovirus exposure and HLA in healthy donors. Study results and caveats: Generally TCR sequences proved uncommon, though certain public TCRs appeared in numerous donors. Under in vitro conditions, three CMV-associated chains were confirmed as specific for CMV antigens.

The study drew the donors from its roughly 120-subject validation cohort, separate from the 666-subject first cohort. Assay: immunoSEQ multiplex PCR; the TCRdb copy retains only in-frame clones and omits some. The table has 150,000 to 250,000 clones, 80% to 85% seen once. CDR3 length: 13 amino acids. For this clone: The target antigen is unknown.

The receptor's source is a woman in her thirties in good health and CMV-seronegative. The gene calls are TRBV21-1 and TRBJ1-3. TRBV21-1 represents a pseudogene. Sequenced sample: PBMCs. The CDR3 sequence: CASSGGSGNTIYF. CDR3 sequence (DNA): TGTGCCAGCAGTGGCGGCTCTGGAAACACCATATATTTT.